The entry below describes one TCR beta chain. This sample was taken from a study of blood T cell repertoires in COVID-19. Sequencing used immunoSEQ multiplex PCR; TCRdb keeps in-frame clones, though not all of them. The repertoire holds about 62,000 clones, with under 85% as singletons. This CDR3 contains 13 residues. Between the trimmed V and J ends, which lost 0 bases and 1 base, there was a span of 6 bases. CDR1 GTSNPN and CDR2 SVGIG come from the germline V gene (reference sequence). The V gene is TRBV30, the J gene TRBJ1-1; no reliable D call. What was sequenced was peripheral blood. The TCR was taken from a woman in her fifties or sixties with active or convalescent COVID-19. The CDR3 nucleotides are TGTGCCTGGAGTGTACAATGGAACACTGAAGCTTTCTTT. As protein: CAWSVQWNTEAFF.